Presented here are 15 T cell receptor beta chains from one specimen sequenced in a study of radiation and T cells in renal cell carcinoma. Method: immunoSEQ multiplex PCR; TCRdb's copy keeps in-frame clones and lacks some. The sample lists more than 150,000 clones, roughly 89% occurring once. The time point here: blood 2 weeks post-SBRT. Treatment indicated: 15 Gy SBRT to primary tumor, nephrectomy 4 weeks later. Sequenced material: blood, taken from a patient whose treatment included radiotherapy and nephrectomy. All receptors come from a woman in her 50s with renal cell carcinoma.

V and J are TRBV10-3 and TRBJ2-2; D remains unclear. This CDR3 has 14 residues. V dropped 8 bases and J dropped 2 bases, with 12 bases sitting between them. The germline V gene encodes CDR1 ENHRY and CDR2 SYGVKD. CDR3 nucleotide sequence: TGTGCCATCTCCGCCCACCCTAACACCGGGGAGCTGTTTTTT. Encoded protein: CAISAHPNTGELFF.

This clone has more than one count but fewer than ten. The rearrangement uses TRBV11-2 and TRBJ2-7; 8 bases map to TRBD1. This CDR3 comprises 14 residues. The V and J ends lost 7 bases and 7 bases, in that order; junction bases with no gene match: 12. Germline V gene sequence: CDR1 SGHAT, CDR2 FQNNGV. In DNA, the CDR3 is TGTGCCAGCAACCGATACCCGGGACAGGAAGAGCAGTACTTC. Protein sequence: CASNRYPGQEEQYF.

The V and J genes are TRBV5-3 and TRBJ1-1; 8 nucleotides match TRBD1. TRBV5-3 is given ORF status, its function remaining uncertain. The junction had 7 bases not matched to a gene; V was cut back by 3 bases and J by 0 bases. The CDR3 totals 16 residues. CDR3 DNA sequence: TGTGCCAGAAGCTGGGAGGGACAGGTTATGAACACTGAAGCTTTCTTT. This sequence encodes CARSWEGQVMNTEAFF.

This chain joins TRBV7-8 and TRBJ1-2; D is ambiguous. The CDR3 has 13 amino acids. CDR1 SGHVS and CDR2 FQNEAQ come from the germline V gene. V was shortened by 2 bases and J by 2 bases, with 6 bases between the two germline ends. CDR3 in DNA: TGTGCCAGCAGCTTATCCACCAACTATGGCTACACCTTC. Amino acid sequence: CASSLSTNYGYTF.

This chain connects TRBV6-1 to TRBJ2-3; no definite D call. V lost 2 bases, J lost 2 bases, and 8 bases lay in between. The CDR3 totals 14 residues. Germline V gives CDR1 MNHNS, CDR2 SASEGT. The CDR3 DNA reads TGTGCCAGCAGTGAACAACCAGTCACAGATACGCAGTATTTT. The encoded protein is CASSEQPVTDTQYF.

This sequence joins TRBV13 and TRBJ1-1, with D possibly matching TRBD1 (5 bases). CDR1 is PRHDT, CDR2 FYEKMQ, per germline (reference sequence). V lost 5 bases and J lost 4, with 14 bases in between. The CDR3 covers 14 residues. CDR3 DNA sequence: TGTGCCAGCAGCACCCGTGGGGGTCGCACTGAAGCTTTCTTT. Protein sequence: CASSTRGGRTEAFF.

This clone showed up just once. The V gene is TRBV4-1, the J gene TRBJ2-5; D is perhaps TRBD2 (6 bases). Germline CDR1 MGHRA, CDR2 YSYEKL. Trimming shortened V by 9 bases and J by 2 bases, and 13 bases separated the two germline ends. CDR3 size: 13 residues. Here the CDR3 DNA reads TGCGCCAGTTCTTGGAGGGAGCAAGAGACCCAGTACTTC. Translating gives CASSWREQETQYF.

The chain couples TRBV4-3 to TRBJ1-2, with D uncertain. Germline V gene sequence: CDR1 LGHNA, CDR2 YSLEER. The CDR3 consists of 15 residues. Trimming stripped 1 base from V and 8 bases from J, with 17 bases between. The CDR3 DNA reads as TGCGCCAGCAGCCAAGTGAATCCGGAGCTAGGAGGCTACACCTTC. This codes for CASSQVNPELGGYTF.

CDR3 sequence: CASSLQGRGDYEQYF. CDR3 coding DNA: TGTGCCAGCAGCTTACAGGGGCGGGGGGACTACGAGCAGTACTTC. The chain joins TRBV7-2 to TRBJ2-7; 8 bases fit TRBD2. This CDR3 is built from 15 residues. Germline trimming cut 2 bases from V and 3 bases from J; bases unmatched to any gene: 6. Germline CDR1 and CDR2: SGHTA and FQGNSA.

This clone appeared once. V usage is TRBV11-2 and J usage is TRBJ1-6; no reliable D call. With 3 bases removed from V and 6 bases from J, the gap between germline ends came to 3 bases. CDR1 SGHAT and CDR2 FQNNGV come from the germline V gene. This CDR3 region has 12 residues. The CDR3 DNA follows: TGTGCCAGCAGCTTTAGTAATTCACCCCTCCACTTT. This translates into CASSFSNSPLHF. The full variable domain, in which reference TRBV11-2 and TRBJ1-6 provide the parts outside the CDR3, is EAGVAQSPRYKIIEKRQSVAFWCNPISGHATLYWYQQILGQGPKLLIQFQNNGVVDDSQLPKDRFSAERLKGVDSTLKIQPAKLEDSAVYLCASSFSNSPLHFGNGTRLTVT.

The rearrangement uses TRBV5-4 and TRBJ2-5; D gene ambiguous. Germline CDR1 SGHNT, CDR2 YYREEE (reference sequence). This CDR3 comprises 14 residues. V was pared by 0 bases and J by 1 base, with 7 bases between. The CDR3 protein is CASSLGAVQETQYF. CDR3 nucleotides: TGTGCCAGCAGCTTGGGGGCTGTCCAAGAGACCCAGTACTTC. Together with reference TRBV5-4 and TRBJ2-5, the CDR3 gives the full variable domain: ETGVTQSPTHLIKTRGQQVTLRCSSQSGHNTVSWYQQALGQGPQFIFQYYREEENGRGNFPPRFSGLQFPNYSSELNVNALELDDSALYLCASSLGAVQETQYFGPGTRLLVL.

The CDR3 nucleotides are TGTGCCAGCAGTCGGCGACCATCACCCGTATACAATGAGCAGTTCTTC. Protein product: CASSRRPSPVYNEQFF. The rearrangement uses TRBV27 and TRBJ2-1; D uncertain. Trimming took 5 bases from V and 4 from J, leaving 18 bases between them. Germline loops: CDR1 MNHEY, CDR2 SMNVEV (reference sequence). This CDR3 has 16 amino acids.

This clone was observed a single time. This sequence joins TRBV10-2 and TRBJ2-7, with D unclear. This CDR3 region has 13 residues. V shed 8 bases and J shed 0 bases, with 11 bases lying between them. Per germline, CDR1 WSHSY and CDR2 SAAADI. The CDR3 bases are TGCGCCAGCGAGCCCGCCAGCTCCTACGAGCAGTACTTC. Its translation: CASEPASSYEQYF.

As concerns this clone: Other DNA sequences within the sample encode an identical CDR3. V and J are TRBV18 and TRBJ2-7; 10 bases are shared with TRBD1. CDR1 KGHSH and CDR2 LQKENI come from the germline V gene. Trimming cost V 2 bases and J 0 bases; bases outside gene matches: 1. The CDR3 has 15 amino acids. DNA of the CDR3: TGTGCCAGCTCACCAAGGACAGGGGGCTCCTACGAGCAGTACTTC. Residues: CASSPRTGGSYEQYF. Full variable domain (outside the CDR3, taken from reference TRBV18 and TRBJ2-7): NAGVMQNPRHLVRRRGQEARLRCSPMKGHSHVYWYRQLPEEGLKFMVYLQKENIIDESGMPKERFSAEFPKEGPSILRIQQVVRGDSAAYFCASSPRTGGSYEQYFGPGTRLTVT.

The chain employs TRBV7-9 and TRBJ1-4; D gene uncertain. Germline CDR1 SEHNR, CDR2 FQNEAQ (reference sequence). This CDR3 region has 12 residues. Trimming took 6 bases from V and 3 from J, leaving 5 bases between them. The CDR3 region is CASRSPNEKLFF. CDR3 sequence (DNA): TGTGCCAGCAGATCCCCTAATGAAAAACTGTTTTTT.